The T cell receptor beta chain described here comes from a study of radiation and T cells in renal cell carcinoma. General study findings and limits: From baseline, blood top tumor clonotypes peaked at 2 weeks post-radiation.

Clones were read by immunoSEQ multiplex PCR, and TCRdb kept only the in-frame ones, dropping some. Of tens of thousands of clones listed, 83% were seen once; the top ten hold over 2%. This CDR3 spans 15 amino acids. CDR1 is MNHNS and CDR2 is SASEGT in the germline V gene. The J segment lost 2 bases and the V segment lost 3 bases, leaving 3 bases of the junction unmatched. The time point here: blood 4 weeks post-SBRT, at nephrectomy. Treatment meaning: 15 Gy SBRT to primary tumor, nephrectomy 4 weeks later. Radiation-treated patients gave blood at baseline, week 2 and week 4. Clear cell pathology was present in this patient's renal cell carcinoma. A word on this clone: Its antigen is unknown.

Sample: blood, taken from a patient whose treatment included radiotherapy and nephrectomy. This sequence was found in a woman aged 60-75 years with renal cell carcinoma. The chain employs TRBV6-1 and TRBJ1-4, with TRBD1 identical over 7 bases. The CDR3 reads CASSDEGATNEKLFF. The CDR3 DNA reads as TGTGCCAGCAGTGACGAGGGGGCCACTAATGAAAAACTGTTTTTT.